The T cell receptor (beta chain) under discussion was sequenced for a study of blood T cell repertoires in COVID-19. About the research overall: Nucleic acid was either cDNA or gDNA, and it came from T cells, B-cell-depleted T cells, or PBMCs.

Original processing notes: Reference gene primers were amplified, and this amplification served to estimate nucleated cell counts. Clones were sequenced by immunoSEQ multiplex PCR, and TCRdb holds only the in-frame ones, with some missing. V, J and clone size are those of that table, while D and trimming were read from the DNA. The sample carries 200,000 to 250,000 clones, 75% to 85% recorded once. This CDR3 has 16 residues. The germline V gene has CDR1 SGHRS and CDR2 YFSETQ. Trimming took 0 bases from V and 6 from J, leaving 16 bases between them. V and J are TRBV5-1 and TRBJ2-1, with D maybe TRBD2 (5 bases). The sequence derives from a man aged 30 to 45 with acute COVID-19. Input material: PBMCs or T cells enriched from blood (not recorded which). The CDR3 sequence: CASSLGGLALGNEQFF. DNA for the CDR3: TGCGCCAGCAGCTTGGGCGGGCTAGCTCTGGGCAATGAGCAGTTCTTC.